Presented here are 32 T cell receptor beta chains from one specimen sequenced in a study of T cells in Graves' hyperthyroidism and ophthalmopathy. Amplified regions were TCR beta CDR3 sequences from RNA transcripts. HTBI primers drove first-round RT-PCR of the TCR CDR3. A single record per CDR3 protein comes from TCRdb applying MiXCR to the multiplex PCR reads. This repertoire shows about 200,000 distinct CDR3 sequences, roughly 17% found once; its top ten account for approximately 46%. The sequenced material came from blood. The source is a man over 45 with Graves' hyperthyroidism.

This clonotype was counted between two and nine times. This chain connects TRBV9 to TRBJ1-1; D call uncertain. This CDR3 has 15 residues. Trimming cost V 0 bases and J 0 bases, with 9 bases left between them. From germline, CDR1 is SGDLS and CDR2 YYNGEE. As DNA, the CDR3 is TGTGCCAGCAGCGTAGTTTCTGGGGTGAACACTGAAGCTTTCTTT. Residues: CASSVVSGVNTEAFF. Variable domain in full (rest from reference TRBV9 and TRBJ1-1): DSGVTQTPKHLITATGQRVTLRCSPRSGDLSVYWYQQSLDQGLQFLIQYYNGEERAKGNILERFSAQQFPDLHSELNLSSLELGDSALYFCASSVVSGVNTEAFFGQGTRLTVV.

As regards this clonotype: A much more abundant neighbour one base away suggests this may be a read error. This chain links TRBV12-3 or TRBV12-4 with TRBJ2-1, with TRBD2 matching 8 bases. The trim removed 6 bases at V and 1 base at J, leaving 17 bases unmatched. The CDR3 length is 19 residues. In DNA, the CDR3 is TGTGCCAGCAGCGGAACCGGGACTGGCGGGAGGAGGTCCTACAATGAGCAGTTCTTC. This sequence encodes CASSGTGTGGRRSYNEQFF.

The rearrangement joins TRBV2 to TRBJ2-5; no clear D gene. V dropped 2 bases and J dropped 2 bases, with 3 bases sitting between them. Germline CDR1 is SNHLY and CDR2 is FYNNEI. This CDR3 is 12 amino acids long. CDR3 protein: CASSEQQETQYF. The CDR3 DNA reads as TGTGCCAGCAGTGAACAGCAAGAGACCCAGTACTTC.

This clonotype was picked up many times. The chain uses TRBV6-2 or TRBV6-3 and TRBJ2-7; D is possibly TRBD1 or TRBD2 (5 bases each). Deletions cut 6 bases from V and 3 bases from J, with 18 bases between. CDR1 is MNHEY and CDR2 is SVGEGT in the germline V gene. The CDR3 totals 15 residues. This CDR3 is CASSPLPGRYYEQYF. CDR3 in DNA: TGTGCCAGCAGCCCACTTCCGGGACGGTACTACGAGCAGTACTTC.

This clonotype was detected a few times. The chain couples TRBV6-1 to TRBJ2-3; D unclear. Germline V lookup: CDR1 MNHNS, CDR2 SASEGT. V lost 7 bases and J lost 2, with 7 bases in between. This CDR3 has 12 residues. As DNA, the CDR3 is TGTGCCAGCACCTGGGACACAGATACGCAGTATTTT. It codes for CASTWDTDTQYF.

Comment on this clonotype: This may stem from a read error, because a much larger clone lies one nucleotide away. The CDR3 DNA is TGTGTTAGTGGTCCCGGACTAGCGGGAAACGGTGAGCAGTTCTTC. Translation gives CVSGPGLAGNGEQFF. This sequence joins TRBV12-5 and TRBJ2-1, with 12 bases that match TRBD2. The CDR3 has 15 amino acids. The V gene's germline CDR1 is LGHNT and CDR2 FRNRAP.

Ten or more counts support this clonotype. The CDR3 is CASSEKTSPYNEQFF. CDR3 nucleotide sequence: TGTGCCAGCAGTGAAAAGACTAGCCCATACAATGAGCAGTTCTTC. V and J are TRBV2 and TRBJ2-1; TRBD2 matches at 7 bases. With V trimmed by 2 bases and J by 4 bases, 5 bases remained unmatched. Per the germline V gene, CDR1 is SNHLY and CDR2 is FYNNEI. This CDR3 has 15 amino acids. The full variable domain, its missing parts supplied by reference TRBV2 and TRBJ2-1, is EPEVTQTPSHQVTQMGQEVILRCVPISNHLYFYWYRQILGQKVEFLVSFYNNEISEKSEIFDDQFSVERPDGSNFTLKIRSTKLEDSAMYFCASSEKTSPYNEQFFGPGTRLTVL.

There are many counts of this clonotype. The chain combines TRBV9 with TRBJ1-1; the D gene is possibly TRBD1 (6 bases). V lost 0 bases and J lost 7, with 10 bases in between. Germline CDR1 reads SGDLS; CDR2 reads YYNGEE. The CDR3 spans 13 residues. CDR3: CASSVVGGNEAFF. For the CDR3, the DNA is TGTGCCAGCAGCGTAGTTGGGGGCAATGAAGCTTTCTTT. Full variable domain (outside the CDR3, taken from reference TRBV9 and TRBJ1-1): DSGVTQTPKHLITATGQRVTLRCSPRSGDLSVYWYQQSLDQGLQFLIQYYNGEERAKGNILERFSAQQFPDLHSELNLSSLELGDSALYFCASSVVGGNEAFFGQGTRLTVV.

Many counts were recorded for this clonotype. CDR3 protein: CSARDATRAGELFF. In DNA, the CDR3 is TGCAGTGCTAGAGATGCGACGAGGGCGGGGGAGCTGTTTTTT. The rearrangement links TRBV20-1 to TRBJ2-2, with a tentative D call TRBD2 (5 bases). The CDR3 is 14 residues long. Trimming took off 0 bases at V and 8 bases at J, with 13 bases between the two ends. Germline CDR1 is DFQATT and CDR2 is SNEGSKA (reference sequence).

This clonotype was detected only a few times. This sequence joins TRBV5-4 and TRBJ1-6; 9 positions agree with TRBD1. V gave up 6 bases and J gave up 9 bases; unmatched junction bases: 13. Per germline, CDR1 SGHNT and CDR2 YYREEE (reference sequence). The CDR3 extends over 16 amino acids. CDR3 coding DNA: TGTGCCAGCACCTTAGATGGGACAGGGCACGCTTCACCCCTCCACTTT. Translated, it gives CASTLDGTGHASPLHF.

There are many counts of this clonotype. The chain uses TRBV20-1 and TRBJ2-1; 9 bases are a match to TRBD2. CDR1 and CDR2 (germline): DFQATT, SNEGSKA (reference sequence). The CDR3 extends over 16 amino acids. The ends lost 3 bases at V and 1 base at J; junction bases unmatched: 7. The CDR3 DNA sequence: TGCAGTGCTAGCGAGAGACTAGCGGTTTCCTACAATGAGCAGTTCTTC. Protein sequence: CSASERLAVSYNEQFF.

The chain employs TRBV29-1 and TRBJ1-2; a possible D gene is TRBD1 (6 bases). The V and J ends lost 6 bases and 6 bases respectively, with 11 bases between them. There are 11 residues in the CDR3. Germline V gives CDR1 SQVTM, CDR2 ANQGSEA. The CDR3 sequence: CSVGQGNGYTF. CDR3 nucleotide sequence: TGCAGCGTCGGTCAGGGGAATGGCTACACCTTC.

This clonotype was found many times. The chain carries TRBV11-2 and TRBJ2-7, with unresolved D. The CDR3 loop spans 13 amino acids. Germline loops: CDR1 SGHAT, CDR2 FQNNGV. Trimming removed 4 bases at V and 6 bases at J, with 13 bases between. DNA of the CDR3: TGTGCCAGCAGCTCACCAAGGGTACCCGAGCAGTACTTC. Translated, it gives CASSSPRVPEQYF.

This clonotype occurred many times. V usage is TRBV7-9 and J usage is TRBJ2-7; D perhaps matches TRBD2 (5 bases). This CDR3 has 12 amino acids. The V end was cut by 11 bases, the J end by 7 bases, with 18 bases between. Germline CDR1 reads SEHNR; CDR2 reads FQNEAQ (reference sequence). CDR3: CAEIAPRGEQYF. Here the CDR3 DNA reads TGTGCCGAGATAGCGCCGAGAGGGGAGCAGTACTTC.

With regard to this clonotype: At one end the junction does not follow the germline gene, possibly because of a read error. The DNA for the CDR3 is TGTGCCAGCTCACGAATACCGGGAAGCTCTGGAAGCACCATATATTTT. Residues: CASSRIPGSSGSTIYF. The chain is built from TRBV18 and TRBJ1-3; D unclear. The CDR3 is 16 residues long. The germline V gene has CDR1 KGHSH and CDR2 LQKENI.

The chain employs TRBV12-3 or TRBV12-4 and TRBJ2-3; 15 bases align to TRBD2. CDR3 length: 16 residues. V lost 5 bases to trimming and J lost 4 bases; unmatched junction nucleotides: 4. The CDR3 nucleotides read TGTGCCAGCAGTCGCGGACTAGCGGGAGGGGCAGATACGCAGTATTTT. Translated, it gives CASSRGLAGGADTQYF.

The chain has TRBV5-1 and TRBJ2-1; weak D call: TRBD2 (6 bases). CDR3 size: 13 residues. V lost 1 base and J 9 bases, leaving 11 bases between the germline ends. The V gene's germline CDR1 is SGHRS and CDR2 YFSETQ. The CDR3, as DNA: TGCGCCAGCAGCTTGTTCCACGGGAGTGAGCAGTTCTTC. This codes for CASSLFHGSEQFF.

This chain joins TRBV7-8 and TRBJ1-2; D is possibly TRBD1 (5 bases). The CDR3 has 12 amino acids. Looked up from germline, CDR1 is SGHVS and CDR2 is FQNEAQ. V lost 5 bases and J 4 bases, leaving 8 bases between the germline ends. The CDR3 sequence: CASSQGAYGYTF. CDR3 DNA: TGTGCCAGCAGCCAAGGGGCCTATGGCTACACCTTC.

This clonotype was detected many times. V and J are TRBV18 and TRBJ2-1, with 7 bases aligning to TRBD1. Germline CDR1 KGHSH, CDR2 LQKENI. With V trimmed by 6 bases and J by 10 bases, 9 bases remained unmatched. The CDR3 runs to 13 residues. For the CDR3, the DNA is TGTGCCAGCTCCGAGACAGGGAAGGACGAGCAGTTCTTC. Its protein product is CASSETGKDEQFF.

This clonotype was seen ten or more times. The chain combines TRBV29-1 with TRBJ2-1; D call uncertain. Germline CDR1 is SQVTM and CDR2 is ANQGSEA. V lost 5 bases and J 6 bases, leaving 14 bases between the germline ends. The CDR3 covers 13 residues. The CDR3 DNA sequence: TGCAGCGTTACAAGGTGGCAGGTCAATGAGCAGTTCTTC. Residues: CSVTRWQVNEQFF.

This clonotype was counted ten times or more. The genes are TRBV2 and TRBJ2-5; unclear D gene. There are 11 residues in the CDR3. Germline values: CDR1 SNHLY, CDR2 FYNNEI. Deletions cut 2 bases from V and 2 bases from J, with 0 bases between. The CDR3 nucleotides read TGTGCCAGCAGTGAACAAGAGACCCAGTACTTC. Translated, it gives CASSEQETQYF.

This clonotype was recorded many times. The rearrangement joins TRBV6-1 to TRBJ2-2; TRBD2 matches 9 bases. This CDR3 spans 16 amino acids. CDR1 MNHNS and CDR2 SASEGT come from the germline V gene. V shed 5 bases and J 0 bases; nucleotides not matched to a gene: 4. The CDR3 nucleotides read TGTGCCAGCAGTACCCCTAGCGGGGCGAACACCGGGGAGCTGTTTTTT. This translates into CASSTPSGANTGELFF.

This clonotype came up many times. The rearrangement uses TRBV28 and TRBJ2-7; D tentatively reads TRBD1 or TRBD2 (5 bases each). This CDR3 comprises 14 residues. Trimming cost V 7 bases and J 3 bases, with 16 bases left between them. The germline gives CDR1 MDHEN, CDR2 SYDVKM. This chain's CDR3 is CASTERDGRYEQYF. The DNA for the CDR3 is TGTGCCAGCACCGAACGGGACGGCCGCTACGAGCAGTACTTC.

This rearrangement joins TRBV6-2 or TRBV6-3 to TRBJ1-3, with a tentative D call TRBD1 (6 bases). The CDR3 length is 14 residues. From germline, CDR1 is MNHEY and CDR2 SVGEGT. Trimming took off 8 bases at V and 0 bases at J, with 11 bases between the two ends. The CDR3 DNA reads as TGTGCCAGCGTTGACAGGAGCTCTGGAAACACCATATATTTT. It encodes CASVDRSSGNTIYF.

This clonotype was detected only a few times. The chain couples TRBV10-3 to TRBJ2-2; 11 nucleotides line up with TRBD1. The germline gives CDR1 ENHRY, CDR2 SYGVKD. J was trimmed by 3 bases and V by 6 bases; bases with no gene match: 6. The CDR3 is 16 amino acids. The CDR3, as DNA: TGTGCCATCAGGGGGGACAGGGGGAAAGACACCGGGGAGCTGTTTTTT. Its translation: CAIRGDRGKDTGELFF.

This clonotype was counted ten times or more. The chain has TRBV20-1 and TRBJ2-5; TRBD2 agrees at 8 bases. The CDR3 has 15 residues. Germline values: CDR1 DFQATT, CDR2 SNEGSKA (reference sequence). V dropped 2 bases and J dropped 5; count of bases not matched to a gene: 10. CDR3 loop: CSARLSGGPGETQYF. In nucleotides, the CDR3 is TGCAGTGCTAGACTCTCGGGAGGGCCGGGGGAGACCCAGTACTTC.

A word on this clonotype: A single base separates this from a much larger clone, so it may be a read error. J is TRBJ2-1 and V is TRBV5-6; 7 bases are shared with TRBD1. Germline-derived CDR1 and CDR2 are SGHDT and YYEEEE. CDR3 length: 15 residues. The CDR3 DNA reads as TGTGCCAGCAGCGCAGGGGGTAACTCCCACAATGAGCAGTTCTTC. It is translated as CASSAGGNSHNEQFF.

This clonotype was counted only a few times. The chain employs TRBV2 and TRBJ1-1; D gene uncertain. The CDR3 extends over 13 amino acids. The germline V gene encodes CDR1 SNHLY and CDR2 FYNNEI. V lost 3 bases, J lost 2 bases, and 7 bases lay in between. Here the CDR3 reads CASSDHFNTEAFF. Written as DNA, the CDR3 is TGTGCCAGCAGTGACCACTTTAACACTGAAGCTTTCTTT.

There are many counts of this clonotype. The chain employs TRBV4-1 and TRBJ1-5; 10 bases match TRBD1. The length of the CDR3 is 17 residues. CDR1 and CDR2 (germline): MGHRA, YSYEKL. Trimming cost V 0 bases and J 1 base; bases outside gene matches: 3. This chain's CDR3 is CASSQDRDRGSNQPQHF. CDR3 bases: TGCGCCAGCAGCCAAGATCGGGACAGGGGAAGCAATCAGCCCCAGCATTTT.

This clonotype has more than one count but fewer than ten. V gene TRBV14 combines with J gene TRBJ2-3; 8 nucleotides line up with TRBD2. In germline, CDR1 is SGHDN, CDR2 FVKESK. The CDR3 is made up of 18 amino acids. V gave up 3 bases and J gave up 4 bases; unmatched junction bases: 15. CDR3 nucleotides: TGTGCCAGCAGCCACTCGATAGGAGCGGGAGCTCAGGCAGATACGCAGTATTTT. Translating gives CASSHSIGAGAQADTQYF.

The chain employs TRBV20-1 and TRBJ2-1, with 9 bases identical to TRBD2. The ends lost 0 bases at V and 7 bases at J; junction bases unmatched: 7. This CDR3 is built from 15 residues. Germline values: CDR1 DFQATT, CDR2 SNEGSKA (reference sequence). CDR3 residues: CSARDPSGIGNEQFF. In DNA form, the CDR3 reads TGCAGTGCTAGAGATCCTAGCGGGATTGGTAATGAGCAGTTCTTC.

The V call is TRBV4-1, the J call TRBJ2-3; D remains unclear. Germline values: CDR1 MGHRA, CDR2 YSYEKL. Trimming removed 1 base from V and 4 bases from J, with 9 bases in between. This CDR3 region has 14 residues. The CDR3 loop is CASSQAGASDTQYF. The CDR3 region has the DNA TGCGCCAGCAGCCAAGCCGGAGCCTCAGATACGCAGTATTTT.